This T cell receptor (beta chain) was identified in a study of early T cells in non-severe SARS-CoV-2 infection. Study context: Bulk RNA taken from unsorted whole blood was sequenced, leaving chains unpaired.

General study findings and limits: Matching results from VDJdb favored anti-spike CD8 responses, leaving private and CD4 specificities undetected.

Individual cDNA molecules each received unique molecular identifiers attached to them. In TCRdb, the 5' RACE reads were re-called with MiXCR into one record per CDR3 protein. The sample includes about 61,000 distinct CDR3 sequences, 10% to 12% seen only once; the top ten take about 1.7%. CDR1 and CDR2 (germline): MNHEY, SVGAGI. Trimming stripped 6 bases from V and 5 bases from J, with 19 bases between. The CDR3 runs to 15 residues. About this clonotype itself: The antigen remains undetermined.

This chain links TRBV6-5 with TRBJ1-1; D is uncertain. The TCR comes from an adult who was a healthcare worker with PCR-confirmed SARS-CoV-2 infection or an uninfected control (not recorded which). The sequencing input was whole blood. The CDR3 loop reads CASSPFPRLGTEAFF. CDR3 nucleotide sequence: TGTGCCAGCAGCCCCTTTCCCCGCTTGGGGACTGAAGCTTTCTTT.